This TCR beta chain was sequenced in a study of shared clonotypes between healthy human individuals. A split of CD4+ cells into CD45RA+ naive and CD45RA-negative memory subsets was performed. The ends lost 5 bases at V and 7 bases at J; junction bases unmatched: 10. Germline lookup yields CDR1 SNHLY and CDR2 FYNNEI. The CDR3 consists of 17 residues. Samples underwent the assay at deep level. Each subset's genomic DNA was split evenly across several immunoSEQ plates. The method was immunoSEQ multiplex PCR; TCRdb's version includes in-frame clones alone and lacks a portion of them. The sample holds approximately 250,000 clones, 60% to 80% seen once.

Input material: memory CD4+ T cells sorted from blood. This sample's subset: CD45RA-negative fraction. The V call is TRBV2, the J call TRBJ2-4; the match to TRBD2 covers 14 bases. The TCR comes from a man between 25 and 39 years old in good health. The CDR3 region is CASSPRLAGGPGNIQYF. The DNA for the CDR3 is TGTGCCAGCAGTCCCCGACTAGCGGGAGGGCCAGGGAACATTCAGTACTTC.